This is a list of T cell receptor beta chains from one sample in a study of blood T cell repertoires in COVID-19. The table came from immunoSEQ multiplex PCR; TCRdb's copy has only in-frame clones and leaves some out. Of roughly 140,000 clones in the sample, about 88% were seen once. The specimen was PBMCs or T cells enriched from blood (not recorded which). These receptors were obtained from a man aged 45-60 years who had recovered from COVID-19. Both conserved end residues are part of each CDR3. The D gene is left open where the match is weak. Rows may omit the clone size; those that give it use once, few, many or a size class.

v_gene,d_gene,abundance,j_gene,CDR3nt,CDR3aa
TRBV10-3,TRBD1,once,TRBJ2-1,TGTGCCATCAGTGAGTCGGTGACAGGGGCTAACAATGAGCAGTTCTTC,CAISESVTGANNEQFF
TRBV4-1,TRBD2,NA,TRBJ2-1,TGCGCCAGCAGCCAAGACGGCCTAGCGGGGGGGACCTCCTACAATGAGCAGTTCTTC,CASSQDGLAGGTSYNEQFF
TRBV19,NA,NA,TRBJ1-2,TGTGCCAGTAGTATCGGCTATGGCTACACCTTC,CASSIGYGYTF
TRBV18,TRBD2,NA,TRBJ2-5,TGTGCCAGCTCACCACCGCCGGGGGGAGAGACCCAGTACTTC,CASSPPPGGETQYF
TRBV27,NA,NA,TRBJ2-1,TGTGCCAGCAGTCGAGTGGGCTTGAGCTCCTACAATGAGCAGTTCTTC,CASSRVGLSSYNEQFF
TRBV7-6,TRBD2,NA,TRBJ2-3,TGTGCCAGCAGCCTACGGTTTAGCGGGGGGACCACAGATACGCAGTATTTT,CASSLRFSGGTTDTQYF
TRBV5-5,NA,NA,TRBJ2-1,TGTGCCAGCACCCAGGGGACCGTTACCTACAATGAGCAGTTCTTC,CASTQGTVTYNEQFF
TRBV4-1,NA,NA,TRBJ1-4,TGCGCCAGCAGCCAAGTTACAACTAATGAAAAACTGTTTTTT,CASSQVTTNEKLFF
TRBV7-2,TRBD2,NA,TRBJ2-1,TGTGCCAGCAGCTTAGTTGGGCTGGGACTAGGCTCCTACAATGAGCAGTTCTTC,CASSLVGLGLGSYNEQFF
TRBV6-5,TRBD1,NA,TRBJ2-2,TGTGCCAGCAGTAAGCAGGGGGCGGGCACCGGGGAGCTGTTTTTT,CASSKQGAGTGELFF
TRBV9,NA,NA,TRBJ1-4,TGTGCCAGCAGCGTAGAAGGGAGAAATGAAAAACTGTTTTTT,CASSVEGRNEKLFF
TRBV2,NA,NA,TRBJ1-4,TGTGCCAGCAGTGACGGCAGGGGTGGTGAAAAACTGTTTTTT,CASSDGRGGEKLFF
TRBV15,TRBD1,NA,TRBJ2-3,TGTGCCACCAGCAGTCCGGGACAGGGGGCAGGTTATACGCAGTATTTT,CATSSPGQGAGYTQYF
TRBV9,TRBD1,NA,TRBJ2-2,TGTGCCAGCAGCCCGGGACAGGCGACCGGGGAGCTGTTTTTT,CASSPGQATGELFF
TRBV7-3,NA,few,TRBJ2-7,TGTGCCAGCAGCTTAAGTCCCGGGGGGCCCTACGAGCAGTACTTC,CASSLSPGGPYEQYF
TRBV25-1,NA,NA,TRBJ1-2,TGTGCCAGCAGTGGAAGCCTTTTCAGGGGCTTCTATGGCTACACCTTC,CASSGSLFRGFYGYTF
TRBV23-1,NA,NA,TRBJ1-1,TGCGCCAGCACCCAACCCACTCCGGGGTTTATTTGCCCGTGGACTGAAGCTTTCTTT,CASTQPTPGFICPWTEAFF
TRBV27,NA,NA,TRBJ1-3,TGTGCCAGCAGTAAAAACACAGGAAACACCATATATTTT,CASSKNTGNTIYF
TRBV18,NA,NA,TRBJ1-3,TGTGCCAGCTCACCTTGGGCAGGGGATTTTGGAAACACCATATATTTT,CASSPWAGDFGNTIYF
TRBV19,TRBD1,NA,TRBJ1-2,TGTGCCAGTAGTGTTAGGGACAGCCCCTATAACTATGGCTACACCTTC,CASSVRDSPYNYGYTF
TRBV5-1,NA,once,TRBJ2-5,TGCGCCAGCAGCTTGGCCGGAGAGACCCAGTACTTC,CASSLAGETQYF
TRBV25-1,NA,once,TRBJ2-2,TGTGCCAGCAGTGAATCGTCCTTTGGGGAGCTGTTTTTT,CASSESSFGELFF
TRBV14,TRBD1,once,TRBJ2-2,TGTGCCAGCAGCCTTACAGGGGTCATCGGGGAGCTGTTTTTT,CASSLTGVIGELFF
TRBV2,TRBD1,NA,TRBJ1-5,TGTGCCAGCAGACTTAACCGGGACAGGGGTAGCCCCCAGCATTTT,CASRLNRDRGSPQHF
TRBV7-9,NA,NA,TRBJ1-2,TGTGCCAGCAGCTTAGCTGGGGGCGCTTATGGCTACACCTTC,CASSLAGGAYGYTF
TRBV23-1,NA,NA,TRBJ1-4,TGCGCCAGCGCCCCCAGCGGGGCTAATGAAAAACTGTTTTTT,CASAPSGANEKLFF
TRBV4-1,TRBD1,NA,TRBJ2-6,TGCGCCAGCAGCCAAAGGGGGACAGGGGATTGGTCTGGGGCCAACGTCCTGACTTTC,CASSQRGTGDWSGANVLTF
TRBV9,NA,NA,TRBJ1-6,TGTGCCAGCAGCGTAGGCTGGGGCGGGAATAATTCACCCCTCCACTTT,CASSVGWGGNNSPLHF
TRBV5-6,TRBD2,NA,TRBJ2-7,TGTGCCAGCAGCAAAGGGACTAGCGGCTCCTACGAGCAGTACTTC,CASSKGTSGSYEQYF
TRBV18,TRBD1,NA,TRBJ1-1,TGTGCCAGCTCACCATACGGGACAGGGATGAACACTGAAGCTTTCTTT,CASSPYGTGMNTEAFF
TRBV4-1,TRBD1,NA,TRBJ2-5,TGCGCCAGCAGCCAGCCGGGACAGGGAGGGAATAGGGAGACCCAGTACTTC,CASSQPGQGGNRETQYF
TRBV3-1/TRBV3-2,TRBD1,few,TRBJ1-1,TGTGCCAGCAGCCTTCAGGGGGCTGGGACTGAAGCTTTCTTT,CASSLQGAGTEAFF
TRBV7-9,NA,NA,TRBJ2-1,TGTGCCAGCAGCTTAGGATTGAGTGACAATGAGCAGTTCTTC,CASSLGLSDNEQFF
TRBV5-1,TRBD1,NA,TRBJ2-1,TGCGCCAGCAGCTTAATAAGGGACAGCTCCTACAATGAGCAGTTCTTC,CASSLIRDSSYNEQFF
TRBV12-5,TRBD1,NA,TRBJ1-5,TGTGCTAGTGGTACGGGACAGGGCAATCAGCCCCAGCATTTT,CASGTGQGNQPQHF
TRBV20-1,NA,NA,TRBJ1-3,TGCAGTGCTAGTGAGACAGATAGAAACACCATATATTTT,CSASETDRNTIYF
TRBV5-6,NA,NA,TRBJ1-2,TGTGCCAGCAGCTGGAGGGACTTACCCTACGGCTACACCTTC,CASSWRDLPYGYTF
TRBV6-5,TRBD1,NA,TRBJ2-7,TGTGCCAGCAGTCCCCAGGGGGCGGGAGAGCAGTACTTC,CASSPQGAGEQYF
TRBV19,NA,NA,TRBJ1-3,TGTGCCAGTAGTTTTGCGGGGACTGGAAACACCATATATTTT,CASSFAGTGNTIYF
TRBV18,NA,NA,TRBJ1-3,TGTGCCAGCTCACCACCGGGGAGACTAAACACCATATATTTT,CASSPPGRLNTIYF
TRBV5-4,TRBD1,NA,TRBJ2-5,TGTGCCAGCAGCTTGGGGACAGGGCAAGAGACCCAGTACTTC,CASSLGTGQETQYF
TRBV7-2,TRBD1,once,TRBJ2-1,TGTGCCAGCAGCAAACGGACAGGGGATCTATACAATGAGCAGTTCTTC,CASSKRTGDLYNEQFF
TRBV7-7,TRBD2,NA,TRBJ2-2,TGTGCCAGCAGCTTAGTCCCTCTAGCGGGGAGCACCGGGGAGCTGTTTTTT,CASSLVPLAGSTGELFF
TRBV7-2,NA,NA,TRBJ1-5,TGTGCCAGCAGCTTAACGGGATTTAGCAATCAGCCCCAGCATTTT,CASSLTGFSNQPQHF
TRBV7-9,TRBD1,NA,TRBJ1-4,TGTGCCAGCAGCACCGGGACAGGGAATGAAAAACTGTTTTTT,CASSTGTGNEKLFF
TRBV5-1,TRBD2,NA,TRBJ2-7,TGCGCCAGCAGCCTCACTAGCGGGGCTTATTACGAGCAGTACTTC,CASSLTSGAYYEQYF
TRBV4-1,TRBD1,NA,TRBJ1-2,TGCGCCAGCAGCCAGGCCGACAGGGACGACGGCTATGGCTACACCTTC,CASSQADRDDGYGYTF
TRBV3-1/TRBV3-2,NA,NA,TRBJ1-1,TGTGCCAGCAGCCAAGGGGCGACAATGAACACTGAAGCTTTCTTT,CASSQGATMNTEAFF
TRBV6-6,NA,NA,TRBJ1-2,TGTGCCAGCAGTTCCCCCAGGGATACTAACTATGGCTACACCTTC,CASSSPRDTNYGYTF
TRBV18,TRBD2,NA,TRBJ2-2,TGTGCCAGCTCGGATTCCGGGACTAGTTATCGGGAGCTGTTTTTT,CASSDSGTSYRELFF
TRBV6-5,TRBD2,NA,TRBJ2-3,TGTGCCAGCAGTTACTCGTTAGCGGGGGCCTCAGATACGCAGTATTTT,CASSYSLAGASDTQYF
TRBV6-5,NA,NA,TRBJ1-2,TGTGCCAGCAGGACAGATTTTGTTGACTATGGCTACACCTTC,CASRTDFVDYGYTF
TRBV10-3,NA,NA,TRBJ2-2,TGTGCCATCAGTGAGAAGGGGCGCAACACCGGGGAGCTGTTTTTT,CAISEKGRNTGELFF
TRBV12-3/TRBV12-4,NA,NA,TRBJ1-5,TGTGCCAGCAGACAGGGAGGCAATCAGCCCCAGCATTTT,CASRQGGNQPQHF